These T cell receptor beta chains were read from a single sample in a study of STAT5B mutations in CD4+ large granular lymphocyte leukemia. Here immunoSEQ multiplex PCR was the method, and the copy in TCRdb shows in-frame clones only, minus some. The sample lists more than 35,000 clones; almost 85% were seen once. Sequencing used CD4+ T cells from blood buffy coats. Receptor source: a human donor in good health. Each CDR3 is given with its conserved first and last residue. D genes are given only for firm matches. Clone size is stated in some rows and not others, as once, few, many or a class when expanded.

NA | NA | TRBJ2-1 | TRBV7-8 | TGTGCCAGCAGCGTCGGCGGGTTGTACAATGAGCAGTTCTTC | CASSVGGLYNEQFF
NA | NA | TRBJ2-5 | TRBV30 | TGTGCCTGGGCAAGGGGGGGCCGGAGAGAGACCCAGTACTTC | CAWARGGRRETQYF
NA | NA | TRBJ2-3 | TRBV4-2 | TGTGCCAGCAGGGCCACGGGGAGCACAGATACGCAGTATTTT | CASRATGSTDTQYF
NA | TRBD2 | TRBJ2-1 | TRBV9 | TGTGCCAGCAGCGTAGCTGGGCGGGGGAGCAATGAGCAGTTCTTC | CASSVAGRGSNEQFF
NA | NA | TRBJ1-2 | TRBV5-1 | TGCGCCAGCAGCTCGACGACAGCCACGATTGTCACCGGCTACACCTTC | CASSSTTATIVTGYTF
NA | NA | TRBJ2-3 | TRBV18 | TGTGCCAGCTCACCATCACTTAGGGAGGATACGCAGTATTTT | CASSPSLREDTQYF
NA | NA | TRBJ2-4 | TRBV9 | TGTGCCAGCAGCAACGGGTTCGCGTACTTC | CASSNGFAYF
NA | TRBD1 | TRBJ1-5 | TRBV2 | TGTGCCAGCAGTGAGACAGGGAAACAGCCCCAGCATTTT | CASSETGKQPQHF
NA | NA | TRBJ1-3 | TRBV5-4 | TGTGCCAGCAGCTTGTTTTTGGGATCCGGAAACACCATATATTTT | CASSLFLGSGNTIYF
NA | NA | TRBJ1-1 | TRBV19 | TGTGCCAGTGTCCCGTCTCGGAAAAACACTGAAGCTTTCTTT | CASVPSRKNTEAFF
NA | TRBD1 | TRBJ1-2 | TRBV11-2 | TGTGCCAGCAGCCCACTCCCAGGAGGGGGCGACGGCTACACCTTC | CASSPLPGGGDGYTF
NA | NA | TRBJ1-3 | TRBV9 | TGTGCCAGCAGCCCCTCGGGGGACAACTACTCTGGAAACACCATATATTTT | CASSPSGDNYSGNTIYF
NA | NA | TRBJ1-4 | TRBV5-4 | TGTGCCAGCAGCTTACTAGGGGGAGTTAATGAAAAACTGTTTTTT | CASSLLGGVNEKLFF
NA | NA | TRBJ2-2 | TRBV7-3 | TGTGCCAGCAGCTCAGACACAACCGGGGAGCTGTTTTTT | CASSSDTTGELFF
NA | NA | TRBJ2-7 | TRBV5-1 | TGCGCCAGCAGCTTGGGGGGTTACGAGCAGTACTTC | CASSLGGYEQYF
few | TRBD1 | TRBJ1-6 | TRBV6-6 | TGTGCCAGCACCTTACGGGGACAGGGGGATTCACCCCTCCACTTT | CASTLRGQGDSPLHF
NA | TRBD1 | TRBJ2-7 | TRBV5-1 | TGCGCCAGCAGCCGGCCGGGACAGGGGAACTACGAGCAGTACTTC | CASSRPGQGNYEQYF
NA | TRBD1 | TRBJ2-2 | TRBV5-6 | TGTGCCAGCAGCCGACAGGGACCAAACACCGGGGAGCTGTTTTTT | CASSRQGPNTGELFF
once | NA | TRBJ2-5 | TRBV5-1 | TGCGCCAGCAGCTCCGGAACGGAGACCCAGTACTTC | CASSSGTETQYF
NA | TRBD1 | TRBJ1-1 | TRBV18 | TGTGCCAGCTCACCATTTGGACAGGAGGACACTGAAGCTTTCTTT | CASSPFGQEDTEAFF
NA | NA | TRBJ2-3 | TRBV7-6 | TGTGCCAGCAGCTTATTAAGGACAGATACGCAGTATTTT | CASSLLRTDTQYF
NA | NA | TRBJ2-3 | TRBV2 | TGTGCCAGCGGAGGCGTACGCACAGATACGCAGTATTTT | CASGGVRTDTQYF
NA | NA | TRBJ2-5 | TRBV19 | TGTGCCAGTAGTACCGGAGGGACAGCCCAAGAGACCCAGTACTTC | CASSTGGTAQETQYF
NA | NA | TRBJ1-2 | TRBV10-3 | TGTGCCATCAGCATGGAGGGATATGGCTACACCTTC | CAISMEGYGYTF
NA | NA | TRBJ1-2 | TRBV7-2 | TGTGCCAGCAGCTTAGGGGCAGGGACTAACTATGGCTACACCTTC | CASSLGAGTNYGYTF
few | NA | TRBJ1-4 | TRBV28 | TGTGCCAGCAGTGCACTCACTCTGAACAGGGTTTATAATGAAAAACTGTTTTTT | CASSALTLNRVYNEKLFF
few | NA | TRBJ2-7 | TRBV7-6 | TGTGCCAGCAGCCCCAGAGGCGGCTACGAGCAGTACTTC | CASSPRGGYEQYF
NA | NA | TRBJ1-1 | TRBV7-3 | TGTGCCAGCAGCTTAGCTCTGGGGGGTGAAGCTTTCTTT | CASSLALGGEAFF
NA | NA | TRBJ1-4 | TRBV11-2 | TGTGCCAGCAGCGCCTTTGGGGCCACAACTAATGAAAAACTGTTTTTT | CASSAFGATTNEKLFF
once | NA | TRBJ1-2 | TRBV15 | TGTGCCACCAGCAGAGATTCAGCAGGGTTCGGTGGCTACACCTTC | CATSRDSAGFGGYTF
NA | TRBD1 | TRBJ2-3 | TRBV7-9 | TGTGCCAGCAGCTTAGGGGACAGGGGTCCAACAGATACGCAGTATTTT | CASSLGDRGPTDTQYF
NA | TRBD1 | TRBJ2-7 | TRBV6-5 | TGTGCCAGCGCCACAGGGACAGCGCGCTACGGTCAGTACTTC | CASATGTARYGQYF
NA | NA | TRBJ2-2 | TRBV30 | TGTGCCTCGGACGTTATCATGAGCACCGGGGAGCTGTTTTTT | CASDVIMSTGELFF
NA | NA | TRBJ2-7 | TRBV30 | TGTGCCTGGAGTATAGGGAGACAGGCTGGGGTGGAGCAGTACTTC | CAWSIGRQAGVEQYF
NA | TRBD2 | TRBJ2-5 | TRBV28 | TGTGCCAGCAGTTTTAGCGGGAGGGCCCGGGAGACCCAGTACTTC | CASSFSGRARETQYF
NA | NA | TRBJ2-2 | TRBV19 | TGTGCCAGTGGGCTCGGGTGGGGTAACACCGGGGAGCTGTTTTTT | CASGLGWGNTGELFF
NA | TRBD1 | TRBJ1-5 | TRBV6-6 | TGTGCCAGCAGTACATCCGGGACAGGGCCAAATCAGCCCCAGCATTTT | CASSTSGTGPNQPQHF
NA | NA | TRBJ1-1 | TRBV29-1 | TGCAGCGTCATGAGCCAGGGGAACACTGAAGCTTTCTTT | CSVMSQGNTEAFF
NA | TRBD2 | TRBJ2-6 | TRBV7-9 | TGTGCCAGCAGCCTACCAGGGAGGGCCTCTGGGGCCAACGTCCTGACTTTC | CASSLPGRASGANVLTF
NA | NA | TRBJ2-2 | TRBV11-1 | TGTGCCAGCAGCTTACTCGAAAGCACCGGGGAGCTGTTTTTT | CASSLLESTGELFF
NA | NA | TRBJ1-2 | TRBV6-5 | TGTGCCAGCAGGCCGACAGTAACTGCCTATGGCTACACCTTC | CASRPTVTAYGYTF
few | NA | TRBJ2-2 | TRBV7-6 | TGTGCCAGCAGCTTAGCTGGGGGGAAGATCGGGGAGCTGTTTTTT | CASSLAGGKIGELFF